The rows below give T cell receptor beta chains drawn from one sample of a study of patients and donors after allogeneic stem cell transplantation. In TCRdb, the RT-PCR reads were re-called with MiXCR into one record per CDR3 protein. Of 70,000 to 85,000 distinct CDR3 sequences listed, around 27% are singletons. The material sequenced was blood, either unsorted or a sorted T cell fraction (not recorded which). These receptor sequences come from a human donor who was either an allogeneic HSCT recipient or a stem cell or donor lymphocyte infusion donor (not recorded which). It is not recorded whose cells these are; they may come from a transplant donor. CDR3s include the opening cysteine and the closing phenylalanine or tryptophan. D genes are given only for firm matches. Clone size appears in some rows only: once, few, many, or a class for an expanded clone.

J: TRBJ2-1; D: TRBD2; V: TRBV20-1; size: .; CDR3: CSANLGGNSYNEQFF; DNA: TGCAGTGCTAACCTGGGGGGGAATTCCTACAATGAGCAGTTCTTC
J: TRBJ1-6; D: TRBD1; V: TRBV29-1; size: .; CDR3: CSVRPDRGDSPLHF; DNA: TGCAGCGTTCGCCCGGACAGGGGTGATTCACCCCTCCACTTT
J: TRBJ1-2; D: .; V: TRBV29-1; size: few; CDR3: CSVEDRLTIGYTF; DNA: TGCAGCGTTGAAGATAGATTGACGATTGGCTACACCTTC
J: TRBJ2-5; D: .; V: TRBV5-6; size: .; CDR3: CASSLASDPTSYGQTQYF; DNA: TGTGCCAGCAGCTTGGCCTCGGACCCGACATCCTACGGGCAGACCCAGTACTTC
J: TRBJ2-3; D: .; V: TRBV4-1; size: many; CDR3: CASSRTFTDTQYF; DNA: TGCGCCAGCAGTAGAACTTTCACAGATACGCAGTATTTT
J: TRBJ2-2; D: .; V: TRBV5-4; size: few; CDR3: CASSLWGATGELFF; DNA: TGTGCCAGCAGCTTGTGGGGGGCGACCGGGGAGCTGTTTTTT
J: TRBJ2-5; D: .; V: TRBV5-1; size: .; CDR3: CASSLGLQETQYF; DNA: TGCGCCAGCAGCTTGGGACTACAAGAGACCCAGTACTTC
J: TRBJ1-3; D: .; V: TRBV5-1; size: .; CDR3: CASSFDGPLNTIYF; DNA: TGCGCCAGCAGCTTCGACGGTCCGCTTAACACCATATATTTT
J: TRBJ2-1; D: .; V: TRBV24-1; size: few; CDR3: CATSDSDSNNEQFF; DNA: TGTGCCACCAGTGATTCCGACAGCAACAATGAGCAGTTCTTC
J: TRBJ1-3; D: .; V: TRBV7-2; size: .; CDR3: CASSLAGSLSGNTIYF; DNA: TGTGCCAGCAGCTTAGCGGGCAGCCTCTCTGGAAACACCATATATTTT
J: TRBJ2-1; D: .; V: TRBV20-1; size: .; CDR3: CSASKDPYNEQFF; DNA: TGCAGTGCTAGTAAGGACCCTTACAATGAGCAGTTCTTC
J: TRBJ2-7; D: .; V: TRBV15; size: few; CDR3: CATRVGSTYEQYF; DNA: TGTGCCACCCGAGTAGGCAGTACCTACGAGCAGTACTTC
J: TRBJ2-7; D: .; V: TRBV5-1; size: .; CDR3: CASSLTGRSYEQYF; DNA: TGCGCCAGCAGCTTGACAGGTCGGTCCTACGAGCAGTACTTC
J: TRBJ2-2; D: TRBD1; V: TRBV28; size: few; CDR3: CAAGGTGELFF; DNA: TGTGCGGCAGGGGGCACCGGGGAGCTGTTTTTT
J: TRBJ2-7; D: TRBD1; V: TRBV20-1; size: few; CDR3: CSASGTGGSYEQYF; DNA: TGCAGTGCTAGTGGGACAGGGGGCTCCTACGAGCAGTACTTC
J: TRBJ2-5; D: TRBD2; V: TRBV12-3/TRBV12-4; size: many; CDR3: CASSWTSGPQETQYF; DNA: TGTGCCAGCAGTTGGACTAGCGGCCCCCAAGAGACCCAGTACTTC
J: TRBJ2-1; D: .; V: TRBV2; size: .; CDR3: CASSADLDDEQFF; DNA: TGTGCCAGCAGTGCCGACTTGGACGATGAGCAGTTCTTC
J: TRBJ1-5; D: .; V: TRBV6-5; size: .; CDR3: CASSYSWGSHQHF; DNA: TGTGCCAGCAGTTACTCGTGGGGAAGTCACCAGCATTTT
J: TRBJ1-5; D: .; V: TRBV3-1; size: .; CDR3: CASSQGPQPQHF; DNA: TGTGCCAGCAGCCAAGGCCCTCAGCCCCAGCATTTT
J: TRBJ2-2; D: TRBD1; V: TRBV12-3/TRBV12-4; size: few; CDR3: CASTQGAGGELFF; DNA: TGTGCCAGCACTCAGGGGGCCGGCGGGGAGCTGTTTTTT
J: TRBJ2-2; D: .; V: TRBV29-1; size: few; CDR3: CSVGLTGFTGELFF; DNA: TGCAGCGTTGGACTTACAGGGTTCACCGGGGAGCTGTTTTTT
J: TRBJ2-5; D: .; V: TRBV5-1; size: many; CDR3: CASSLVYGAKETQYF; DNA: TGCGCCAGCAGCTTGGTATACGGGGCCAAGGAGACCCAGTACTTC
J: TRBJ2-3; D: TRBD1; V: TRBV20-1; size: .; CDR3: CSASAIQGAPTDTQYF; DNA: TGCAGTGCTTCAGCCATACAGGGGGCCCCCACAGATACGCAGTATTTT
J: TRBJ1-1; D: .; V: TRBV18; size: few; CDR3: CASSLPQDTEAFF; DNA: TGTGCCAGCTCACTGCCCCAAGACACTGAAGCTTTCTTT
J: TRBJ2-7; D: TRBD1; V: TRBV3-1; size: .; CDR3: CASSQTGGDEQYF; DNA: TGTGCCAGCAGCCAGACAGGGGGCGACGAGCAGTACTTC
J: TRBJ2-3; D: .; V: TRBV7-9; size: .; CDR3: CASSLLSRDTFSFNADTQYF; DNA: TGTGCCAGCAGCTTACTTTCCCGGGACACCTTCTCTTTCAATGCAGATACGCAGTATTTT
J: TRBJ1-1; D: .; V: TRBV6-1; size: .; CDR3: CASSREWGEAFF; DNA: TGTGCCAGCAGTAGGGAATGGGGGGAAGCTTTCTTT
J: TRBJ2-3; D: TRBD2; V: TRBV3-1; size: .; CDR3: CASSLRLAGGTDTQYF; DNA: TGTGCCAGCAGCCTCAGACTAGCGGGGGGCACAGATACGCAGTATTTT
J: TRBJ1-4; D: .; V: TRBV10-3; size: .; CDR3: CAISESTTVGEKLFF; DNA: TGTGCCATCAGTGAGTCGACGACAGTGGGTGAAAAACTGTTTTTT
J: TRBJ1-2; D: .; V: TRBV7-9; size: few; CDR3: CASSGEIEANYGYTF; DNA: TGTGCCAGCAGCGGCGAGATAGAAGCTAACTATGGCTACACCTTC
J: TRBJ1-1; D: .; V: TRBV15; size: few; CDR3: CATKYREEAFF; DNA: TGTGCCACCAAATACAGGGAGGAGGCTTTCTTT
J: TRBJ2-1; D: TRBD2; V: TRBV7-6; size: once; CDR3: CASSFAAGGTFYNEQFF; DNA: TGTGCCAGCAGCTTTGCGGCGGGAGGCACCTTCTACAATGAGCAGTTCTTC
J: TRBJ1-6; D: .; V: TRBV12-3/TRBV12-4; size: many; CDR3: CASSFPGGSPLHF; DNA: TGTGCCAGCAGTTTTCCTGGGGGGTCACCCCTCCACTTT
J: TRBJ1-6; D: .; V: TRBV19; size: .; CDR3: CASSIGNSPLHF; DNA: TGTGCCAGTAGTATCGGGAATTCACCCCTCCACTTT
J: TRBJ2-7; D: TRBD1; V: TRBV10-3; size: once; CDR3: CAINGQGAHEQYF; DNA: TGTGCCATCAATGGACAGGGGGCACACGAGCAGTACTTC
J: TRBJ2-1; D: TRBD2; V: TRBV5-1; size: .; CDR3: CASSGWPSGNSGKFF; DNA: TGCGCCAGCAGCGGGTGGCCAAGCGGTAATAGCGGGAAGTTCTTC
J: TRBJ1-3; D: TRBD1; V: TRBV12-3/TRBV12-4; size: .; CDR3: CASSRTGAGNTIYF; DNA: TGTGCCAGCAGCCGGACAGGGGCGGGAAACACCATATATTTT
J: TRBJ2-1; D: .; V: TRBV20-1; size: few; CDR3: CSATYPRVRTSYNEQFF; DNA: TGCAGTGCTACTTATCCACGGGTCCGAACCTCCTACAATGAGCAGTTCTTC
J: TRBJ1-1; D: .; V: TRBV12-3/TRBV12-4; size: few; CDR3: CASSLVRGITEAFF; DNA: TGTGCCAGCAGTTTAGTGAGGGGGATAACTGAAGCTTTCTTT
J: TRBJ1-4; D: .; V: TRBV12-3/TRBV12-4; size: .; CDR3: CASSPDEKLFF; DNA: TGTGCCAGCAGCCCGGACGAAAAACTGTTTTTT
J: TRBJ2-1; D: TRBD1; V: TRBV6-2/TRBV6-3; size: .; CDR3: CASSDRGNEQFF; DNA: TGTGCCAGCAGCGACAGGGGCAATGAGCAGTTCTTC
J: TRBJ2-7; D: .; V: TRBV3-1; size: few; CDR3: CASSHWQGHEQYF; DNA: TGTGCCAGCAGCCACTGGCAGGGCCACGAGCAGTACTTC
J: TRBJ1-1; D: TRBD1; V: TRBV6-5; size: few; CDR3: CASSRIGGAAFF; DNA: TGTGCCAGCAGTCGCATAGGGGGCGCAGCTTTCTTT
J: TRBJ2-1; D: TRBD2; V: TRBV3-1; size: .; CDR3: CASSQGLAVGNEQFF; DNA: TGTGCCAGCAGCCAAGGACTAGCGGTCGGGAATGAGCAGTTCTTC
J: TRBJ2-3; D: .; V: TRBV6-5; size: few; CDR3: CASSWATGKTDTQYF; DNA: TGTGCCAGCAGTTGGGCCACAGGGAAAACAGATACGCAGTATTTT
J: TRBJ1-2; D: .; V: TRBV27; size: .; CDR3: CASSLTAWGYGYTF; DNA: TGTGCCAGCAGTTTAACAGCGTGGGGCTATGGCTACACCTTC
J: TRBJ1-5; D: .; V: TRBV6-1; size: .; CDR3: CASSEAQGSGNQPQRF; DNA: TGTGCCAGCAGTGAAGCACAGGGTAGCGGCAATCAGCCCCAGCGTTTT
J: TRBJ1-6; D: .; V: TRBV7-3; size: .; CDR3: CASSLGQNNSPLHF; DNA: TGTGCCAGCAGCTTGGGACAAAACAATTCACCCCTCCACTTT
J: TRBJ2-4; D: .; V: TRBV7-9; size: .; CDR3: CASSLEGVKNIQYF; DNA: TGTGCCAGCAGCTTAGAGGGAGTTAAAAACATTCAGTACTTC
J: TRBJ1-2; D: .; V: TRBV7-9; size: .; CDR3: CASSRVAKRPYGYTF; DNA: TGTGCCAGCAGCCGAGTGGCGAAACGGCCTTATGGCTACACCTTC
J: TRBJ1-6; D: .; V: TRBV6-1; size: few; CDR3: CASSEMGRSSYNSPLHF; DNA: TGTGCCAGCAGTGAAATGGGACGGAGCTCCTATAATTCACCCCTCCACTTT
J: TRBJ2-7; D: TRBD2; V: TRBV9; size: .; CDR3: CASSVEGTRRSEQYF; DNA: TGTGCCAGCAGCGTAGAGGGGACTAGACGGAGCGAGCAGTACTTC
J: TRBJ1-2; D: .; V: TRBV14; size: .; CDR3: CASSQVGTDYGYTF; DNA: TGTGCCAGCAGCCAAGTCGGGACGGACTATGGCTACACCTTC
J: TRBJ1-2; D: TRBD1; V: TRBV4-2; size: .; CDR3: CASSPSSGGDGYTF; DNA: TGTGCCAGCAGCCCCTCATCAGGGGGAGATGGCTACACCTTC
J: TRBJ1-1; D: TRBD1; V: TRBV29-1; size: .; CDR3: CSVGDSTEAFF; DNA: TGCAGCGTGGGGGACAGCACTGAAGCTTTCTTT
J: TRBJ1-3; D: .; V: TRBV12-5; size: few; CDR3: CASGLGGNTIYF; DNA: TGTGCTAGTGGTTTGGGGGGAAACACCATATATTTT